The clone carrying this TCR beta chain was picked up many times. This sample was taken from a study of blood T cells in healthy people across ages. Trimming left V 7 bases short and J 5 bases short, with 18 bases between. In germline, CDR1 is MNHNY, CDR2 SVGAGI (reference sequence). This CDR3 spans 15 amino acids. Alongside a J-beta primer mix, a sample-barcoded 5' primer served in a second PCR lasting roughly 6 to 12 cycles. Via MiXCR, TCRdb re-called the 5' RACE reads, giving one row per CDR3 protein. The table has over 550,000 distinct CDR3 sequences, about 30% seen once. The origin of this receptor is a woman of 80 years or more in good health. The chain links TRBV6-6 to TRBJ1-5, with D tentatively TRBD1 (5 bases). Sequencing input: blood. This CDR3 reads CASTPPGGLDQPQHF. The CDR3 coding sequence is TGTGCCAGCACACCCCCGGGGGGACTCGATCAGCCCCAGCATTTT.